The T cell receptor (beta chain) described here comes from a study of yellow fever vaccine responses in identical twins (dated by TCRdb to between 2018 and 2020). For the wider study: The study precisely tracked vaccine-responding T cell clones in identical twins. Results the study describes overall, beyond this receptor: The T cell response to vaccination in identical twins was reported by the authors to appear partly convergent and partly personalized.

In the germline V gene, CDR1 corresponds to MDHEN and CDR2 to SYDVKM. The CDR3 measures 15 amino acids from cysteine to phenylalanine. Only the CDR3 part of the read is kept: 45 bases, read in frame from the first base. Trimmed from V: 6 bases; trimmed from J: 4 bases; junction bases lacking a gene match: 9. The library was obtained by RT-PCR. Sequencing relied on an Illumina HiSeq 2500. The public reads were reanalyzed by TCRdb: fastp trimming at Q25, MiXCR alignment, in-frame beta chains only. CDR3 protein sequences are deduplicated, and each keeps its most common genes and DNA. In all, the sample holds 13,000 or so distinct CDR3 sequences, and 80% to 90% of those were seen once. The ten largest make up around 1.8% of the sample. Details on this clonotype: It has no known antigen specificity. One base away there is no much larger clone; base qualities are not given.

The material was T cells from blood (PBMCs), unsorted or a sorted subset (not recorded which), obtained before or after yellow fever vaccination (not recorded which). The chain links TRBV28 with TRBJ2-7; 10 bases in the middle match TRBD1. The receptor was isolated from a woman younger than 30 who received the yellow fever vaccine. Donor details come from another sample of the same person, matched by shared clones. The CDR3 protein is CASSSTGQGTYEQYF. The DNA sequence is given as TGTGCCAGCAGCTCCACGGGACAGGGGACTTACGAGCAGTACTTC. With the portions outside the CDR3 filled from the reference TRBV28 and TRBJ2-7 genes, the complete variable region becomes DVKVTQSSRYLVKRTGEKVFLECVQDMDHENMFWYRQDPGLGLRLIYFSYDVKMKEKGDIPEGYSVSREKKERFSLILESASTNQTSMYLCASSSTGQGTYEQYFGPGTRLTVT.